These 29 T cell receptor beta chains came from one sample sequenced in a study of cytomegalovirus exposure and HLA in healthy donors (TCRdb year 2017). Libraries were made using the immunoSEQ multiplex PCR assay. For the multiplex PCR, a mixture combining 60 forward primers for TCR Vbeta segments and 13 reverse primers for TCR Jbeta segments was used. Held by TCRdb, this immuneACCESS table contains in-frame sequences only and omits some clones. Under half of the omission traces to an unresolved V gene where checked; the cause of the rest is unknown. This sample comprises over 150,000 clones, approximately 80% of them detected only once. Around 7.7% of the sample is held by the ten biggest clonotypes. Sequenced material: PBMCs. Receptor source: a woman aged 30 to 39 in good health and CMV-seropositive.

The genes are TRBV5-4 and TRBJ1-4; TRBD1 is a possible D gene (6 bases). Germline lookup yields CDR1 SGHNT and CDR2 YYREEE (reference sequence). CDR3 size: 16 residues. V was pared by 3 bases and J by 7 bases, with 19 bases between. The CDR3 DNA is TGTGCCAGCAGCTCCGACCAGGACAGATCTGGTGAAAAACTGTTTTTT. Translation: CASSSDQDRSGEKLFF.

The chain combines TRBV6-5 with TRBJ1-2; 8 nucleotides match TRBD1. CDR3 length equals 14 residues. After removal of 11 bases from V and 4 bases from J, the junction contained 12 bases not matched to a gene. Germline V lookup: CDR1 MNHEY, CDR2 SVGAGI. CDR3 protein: CASRTGSGGYGYTF. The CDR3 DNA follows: TGTGCCTCTCGGACAGGGTCCGGCGGCTATGGCTACACCTTC.

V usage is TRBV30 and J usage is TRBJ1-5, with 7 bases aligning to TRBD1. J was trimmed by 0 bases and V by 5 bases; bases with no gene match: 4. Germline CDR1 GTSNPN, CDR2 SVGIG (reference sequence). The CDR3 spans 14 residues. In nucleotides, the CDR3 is TGTGCCTGGGCGGGACAGCTTAGCAATCAGCCCCAGCATTTT. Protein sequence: CAWAGQLSNQPQHF.

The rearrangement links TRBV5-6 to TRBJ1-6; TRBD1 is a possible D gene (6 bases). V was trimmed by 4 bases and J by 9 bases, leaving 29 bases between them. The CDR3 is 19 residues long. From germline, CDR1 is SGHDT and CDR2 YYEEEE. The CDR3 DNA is TGTGCCAGCAGCACTCCGCCGACAGGTCCCGAGCGGTCGGGTTCACCCCTCCACTTT. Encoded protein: CASSTPPTGPERSGSPLHF.

CDR3: CASSPSGGARTNGYTF. Here the CDR3 DNA reads TGTGCCAGCAGCCCCTCCGGGGGGGCGCGAACGAACGGCTACACCTTC. The chain joins TRBV7-9 to TRBJ1-2, with D perhaps matching TRBD1 (6 bases). In germline, CDR1 is SEHNR, CDR2 FQNEAQ (reference sequence). CDR3 size: 16 residues. V gave up 5 bases and J gave up 8 bases, with 24 bases separating them.

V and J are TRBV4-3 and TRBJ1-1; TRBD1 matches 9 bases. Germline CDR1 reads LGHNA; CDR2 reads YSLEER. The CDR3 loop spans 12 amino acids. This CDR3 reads CGKGTGSTEAFF. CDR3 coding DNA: TGCGGCAAGGGGACAGGGAGCACTGAAGCTTTCTTT.

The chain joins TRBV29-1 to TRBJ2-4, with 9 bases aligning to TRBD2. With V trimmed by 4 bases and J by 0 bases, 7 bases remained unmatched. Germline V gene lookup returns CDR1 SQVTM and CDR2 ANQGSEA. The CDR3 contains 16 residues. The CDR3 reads CSVATGGGVAKNIQYF. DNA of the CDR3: TGCAGCGTTGCTACTGGCGGGGGGGTAGCCAAAAACATTCAGTACTTC. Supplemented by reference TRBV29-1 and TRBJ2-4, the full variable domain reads SAVISQKPSRDICQRGTSLTIQCQVDSQVTMMFWYRQQPGQSLTLIATANQGSEATYESGFVIDKFPISRPNLTFSTLTVSNMSPEDSSIYLCSVATGGGVAKNIQYFGAGTRLSVL.

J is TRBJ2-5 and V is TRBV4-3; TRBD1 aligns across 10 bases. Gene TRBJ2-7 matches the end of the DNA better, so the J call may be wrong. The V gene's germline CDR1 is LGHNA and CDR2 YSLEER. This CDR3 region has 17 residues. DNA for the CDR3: TGCGCCAGCAGCCAAGATCGACAGGGGGCTTACCTCTACGAGCAGTACTTC. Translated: CASSQDRQGAYLYEQYF.

DNA of the CDR3: TGTGCCAGCAGCCTAAGACAGGGCTACGAGCAGTACTTC. This translates into CASSLRQGYEQYF. J is TRBJ2-7 and V is TRBV7-3; 7 nucleotides align to TRBD1. Germline V gene lookup returns CDR1 SGHTA and CDR2 FQGTGA. The CDR3 loop spans 13 amino acids. J gave up 3 bases and V 5 bases, and 4 bases lay outside the gene matches.

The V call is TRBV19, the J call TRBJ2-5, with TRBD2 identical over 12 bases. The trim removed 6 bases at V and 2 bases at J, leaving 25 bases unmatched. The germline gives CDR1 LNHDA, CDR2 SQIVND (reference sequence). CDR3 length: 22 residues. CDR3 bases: TGTGCCAGTAGAACCCGCTACCAACTAGCGGGGGGACCAGAAGCCTCACAAGAGACCCAGTACTTC. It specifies CASRTRYQLAGGPEASQETQYF.

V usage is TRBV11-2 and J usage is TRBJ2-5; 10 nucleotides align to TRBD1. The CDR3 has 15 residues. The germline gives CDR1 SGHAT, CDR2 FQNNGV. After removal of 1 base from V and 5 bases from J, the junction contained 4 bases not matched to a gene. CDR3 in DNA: TGTGCCAGCAGCTTAGGGGGACAGGGGAGGGAGACCCAGTACTTC. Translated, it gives CASSLGGQGRETQYF.

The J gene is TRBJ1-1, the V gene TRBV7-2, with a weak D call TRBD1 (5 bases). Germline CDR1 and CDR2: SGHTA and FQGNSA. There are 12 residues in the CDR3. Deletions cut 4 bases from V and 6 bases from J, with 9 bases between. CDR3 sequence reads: CASSYQGSEAFF. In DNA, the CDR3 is TGTGCCAGCAGCTACCAGGGTTCTGAAGCTTTCTTT. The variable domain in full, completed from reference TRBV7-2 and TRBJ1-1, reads GAGVSQSPSNKVTEKGKDVELRCDPISGHTALYWYRQSLGQGLEFLIYFQGNSAPDKSGLPSDRFSAERTGGSVSTLTIQRTQQEDSAVYLCASSYQGSEAFFGQGTRLTVV.

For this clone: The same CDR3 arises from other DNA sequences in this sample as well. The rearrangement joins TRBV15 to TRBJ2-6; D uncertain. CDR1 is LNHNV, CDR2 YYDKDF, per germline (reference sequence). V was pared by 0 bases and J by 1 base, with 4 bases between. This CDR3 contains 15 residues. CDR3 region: CATSRDRSGANVLTF. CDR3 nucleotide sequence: TGTGCCACCAGCAGAGACAGATCTGGGGCCAACGTCCTGACTTTC.

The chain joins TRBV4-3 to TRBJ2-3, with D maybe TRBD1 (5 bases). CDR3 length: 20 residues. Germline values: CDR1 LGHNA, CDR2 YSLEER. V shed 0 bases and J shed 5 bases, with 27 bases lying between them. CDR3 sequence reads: CASSQDPPSWQGTNLDTQYF. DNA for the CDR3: TGCGCCAGCAGCCAAGATCCCCCGTCGTGGCAGGGAACCAATTTAGATACGCAGTATTTT.

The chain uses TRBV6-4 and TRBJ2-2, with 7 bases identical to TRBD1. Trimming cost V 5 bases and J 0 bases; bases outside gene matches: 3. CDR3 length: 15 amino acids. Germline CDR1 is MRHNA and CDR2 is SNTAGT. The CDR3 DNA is TGTGCCAGCAGTCCCCAGGGGGCGAACACCGGGGAGCTGTTTTTT. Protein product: CASSPQGANTGELFF.

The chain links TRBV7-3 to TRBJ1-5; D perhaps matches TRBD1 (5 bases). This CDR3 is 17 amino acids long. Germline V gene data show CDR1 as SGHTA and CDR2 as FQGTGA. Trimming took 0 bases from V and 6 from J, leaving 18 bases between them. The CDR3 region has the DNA TGTGCCAGCAGCTTAACGTGGGGACTCCTAAGGGCTCAGCCCCAGCATTTT. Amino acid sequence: CASSLTWGLLRAQPQHF.

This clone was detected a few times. CDR3: CASKPFRDTEAFF. The CDR3, as DNA: TGTGCCAGCAAGCCCTTTCGGGACACTGAAGCTTTCTTT. The gene calls are TRBV2 and TRBJ1-1; no reliable D call. This CDR3 is built from 13 residues. CDR1 and CDR2 (germline): SNHLY, FYNNEI. Trimming removed 7 bases from V and 3 bases from J, with 12 bases in between.

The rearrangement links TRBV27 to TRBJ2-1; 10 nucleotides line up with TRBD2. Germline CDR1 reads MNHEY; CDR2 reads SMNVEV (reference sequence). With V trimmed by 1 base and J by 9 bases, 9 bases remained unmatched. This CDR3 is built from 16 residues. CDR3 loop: CASSLLSSGGEGEQFF. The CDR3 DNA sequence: TGTGCCAGCAGTTTATTGTCTAGCGGGGGAGAAGGTGAGCAGTTCTTC.

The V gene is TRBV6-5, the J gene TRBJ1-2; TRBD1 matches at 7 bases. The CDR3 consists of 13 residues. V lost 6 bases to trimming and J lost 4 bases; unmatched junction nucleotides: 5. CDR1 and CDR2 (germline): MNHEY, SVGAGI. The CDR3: CASRAGQVYGYTF. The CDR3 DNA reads TGTGCCAGCAGAGCAGGACAGGTCTATGGCTACACCTTC.

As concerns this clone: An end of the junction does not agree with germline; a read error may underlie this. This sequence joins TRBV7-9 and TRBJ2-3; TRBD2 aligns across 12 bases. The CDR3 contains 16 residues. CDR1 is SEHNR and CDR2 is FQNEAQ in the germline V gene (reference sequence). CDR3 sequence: CSSSQTSGGITDTQYF. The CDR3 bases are TGTTCCAGCAGCCAGACTAGCGGGGGAATCACAGATACGCAGTATTTT.

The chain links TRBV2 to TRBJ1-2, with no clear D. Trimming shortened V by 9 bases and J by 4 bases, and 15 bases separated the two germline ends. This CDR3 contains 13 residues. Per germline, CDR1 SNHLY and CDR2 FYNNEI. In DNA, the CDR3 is TGTGCCAGTCTTGGAGGCAGCAGCTATGGCTACACCTTC. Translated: CASLGGSSYGYTF.

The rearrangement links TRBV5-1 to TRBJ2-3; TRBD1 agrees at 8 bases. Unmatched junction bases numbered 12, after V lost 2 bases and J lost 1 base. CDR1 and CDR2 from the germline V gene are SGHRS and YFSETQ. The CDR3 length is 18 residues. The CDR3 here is CASSLRPGGASGTDTQYF. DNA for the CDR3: TGCGCCAGCAGCTTAAGGCCAGGGGGCGCGTCTGGCACAGATACGCAGTATTTT.

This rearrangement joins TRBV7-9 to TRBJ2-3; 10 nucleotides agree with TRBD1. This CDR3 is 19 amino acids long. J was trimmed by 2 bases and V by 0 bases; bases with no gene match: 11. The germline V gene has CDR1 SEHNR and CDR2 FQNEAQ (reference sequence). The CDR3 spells CASSLAGTGDFESTDTQYF. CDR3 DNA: TGTGCCAGCAGCTTAGCCGGGACAGGGGATTTCGAATCCACAGATACGCAGTATTTT.

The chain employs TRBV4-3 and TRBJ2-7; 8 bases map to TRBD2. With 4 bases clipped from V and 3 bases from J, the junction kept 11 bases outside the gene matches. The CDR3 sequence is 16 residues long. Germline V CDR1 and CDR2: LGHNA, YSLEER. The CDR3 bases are TGCGCCAGCAGCCGGTCGGGTGGCGGGGGGCACTACGAGCAGTACTTC. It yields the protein CASSRSGGGGHYEQYF.

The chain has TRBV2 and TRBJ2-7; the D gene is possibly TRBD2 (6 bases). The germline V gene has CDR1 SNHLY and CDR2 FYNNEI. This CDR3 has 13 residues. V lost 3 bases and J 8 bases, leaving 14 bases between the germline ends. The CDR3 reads CASSEYGGAQQYF. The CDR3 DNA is TGTGCCAGCAGTGAGTACGGAGGGGCACAGCAGTACTTC.

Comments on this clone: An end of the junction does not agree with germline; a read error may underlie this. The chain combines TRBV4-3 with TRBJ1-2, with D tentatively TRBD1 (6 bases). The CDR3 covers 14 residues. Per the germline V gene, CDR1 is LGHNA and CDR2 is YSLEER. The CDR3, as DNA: TGCGCCAGCAGCCAAGTCTACAGGGTCGATGGCCACACCTTC. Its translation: CASSQVYRVDGHTF.

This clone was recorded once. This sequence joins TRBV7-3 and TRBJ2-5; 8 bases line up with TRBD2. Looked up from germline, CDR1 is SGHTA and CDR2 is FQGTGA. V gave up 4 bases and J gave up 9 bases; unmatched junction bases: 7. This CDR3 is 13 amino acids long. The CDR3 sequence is CASSSHTGGAQYF. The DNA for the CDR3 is TGTGCCAGCAGCTCACACACGGGAGGGGCCCAGTACTTC.

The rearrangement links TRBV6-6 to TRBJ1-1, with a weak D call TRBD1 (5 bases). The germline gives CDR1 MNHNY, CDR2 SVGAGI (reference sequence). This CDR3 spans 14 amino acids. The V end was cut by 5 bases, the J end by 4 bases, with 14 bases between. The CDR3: CASSRTGGTTEAFF. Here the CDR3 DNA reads TGTGCCAGCAGTCGGACGGGGGGAACCACTGAAGCTTTCTTT.

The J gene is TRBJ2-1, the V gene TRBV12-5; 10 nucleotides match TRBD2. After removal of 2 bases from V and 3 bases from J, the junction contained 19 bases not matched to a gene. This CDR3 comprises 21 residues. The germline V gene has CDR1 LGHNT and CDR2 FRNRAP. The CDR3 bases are TGTGCTAGTGGTTTGACCCAGCGGGGGGGCCTTGTCCGGCCCGACTACAATGAGCAGTTCTTC. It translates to CASGLTQRGGLVRPDYNEQFF.